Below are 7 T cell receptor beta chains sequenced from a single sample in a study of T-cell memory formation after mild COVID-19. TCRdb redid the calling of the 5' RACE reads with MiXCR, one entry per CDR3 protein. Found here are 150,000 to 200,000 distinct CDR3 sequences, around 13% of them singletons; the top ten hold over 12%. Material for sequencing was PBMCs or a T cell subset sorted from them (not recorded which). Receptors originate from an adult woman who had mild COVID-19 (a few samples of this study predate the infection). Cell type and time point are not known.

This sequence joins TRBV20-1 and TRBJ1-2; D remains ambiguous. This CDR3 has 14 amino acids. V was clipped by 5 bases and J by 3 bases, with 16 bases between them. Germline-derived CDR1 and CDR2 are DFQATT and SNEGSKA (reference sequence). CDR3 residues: CSARPPGGDYGYTF. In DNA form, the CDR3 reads TGCAGTGCTCGACCTCCAGGTGGGGACTATGGCTACACCTTC.

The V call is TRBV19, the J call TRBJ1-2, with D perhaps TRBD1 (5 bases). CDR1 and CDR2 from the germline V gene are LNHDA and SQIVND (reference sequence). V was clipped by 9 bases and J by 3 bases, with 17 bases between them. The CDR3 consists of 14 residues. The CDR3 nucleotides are TGTGCCAGCAAAGTAAGACAGTTTGACTATGGCTACACCTTC. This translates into CASKVRQFDYGYTF. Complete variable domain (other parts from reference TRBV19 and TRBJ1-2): DGGITQSPKYLFRKEGQNVTLSCEQNLNHDAMYWYRQDPGQGLRLIYYSQIVNDFQKGDIAEGYSVSREKKESFPLTVTSAQKNPTAFYLCASKVRQFDYGYTFGSGTRLTVV.

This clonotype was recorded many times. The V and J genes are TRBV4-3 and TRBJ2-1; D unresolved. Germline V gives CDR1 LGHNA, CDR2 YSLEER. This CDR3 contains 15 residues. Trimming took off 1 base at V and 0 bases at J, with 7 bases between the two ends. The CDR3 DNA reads TGCGCCAGCAGCCAAGGGACGCGCTCCTACAATGAGCAGTTCTTC. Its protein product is CASSQGTRSYNEQFF.

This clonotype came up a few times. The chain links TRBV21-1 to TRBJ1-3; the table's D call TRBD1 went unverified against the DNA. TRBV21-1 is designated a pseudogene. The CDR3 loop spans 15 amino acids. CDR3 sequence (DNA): TGTGCCAGCAGCTTTGACCGGGTGACTGGAAACACCATATATTTT. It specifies CASSFDRVTGNTIYF.

The CDR3 coding sequence is TGTGCCAGCAGCTTAGGTGTGCATACACGATATGTTGTTAGCGGGGGGCCCTCCTACAATGAGCAGTTCTTC. Translated: CASSLGVHTRYVVSGGPSYNEQFF. This sequence joins TRBV7-8 and TRBJ2-1; 10 bases map to TRBD2. Germline V gene data show CDR1 as SGHVS and CDR2 as FQNEAQ. The CDR3 has 24 amino acids. With V trimmed by 1 base and J by 0 bases, 24 bases remained unmatched. The full variable domain, with the rest looked up from reference TRBV7-8 and TRBJ2-1, is GAGVSQSPRYKVAKRGQDVALRCDPISGHVSLFWYQQALGQGPEFLTYFQNEAQLDKSGLPSDRFFAERPEGSVSTLKIQRTQQEDSAVYLCASSLGVHTRYVVSGGPSYNEQFFGPGTRLTVL.

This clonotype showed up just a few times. The CDR3 protein is CATSDRTGRHTEAFF. The CDR3 DNA reads TGTGCCACCAGTGATCGGACAGGGAGGCACACTGAAGCTTTCTTT. The rearrangement joins TRBV24-1 to TRBJ1-1; 8 bases line up with TRBD1. Germline assignment: CDR1 KGHDR and CDR2 SFDVKD. V lost 3 bases to trimming and J lost 3 bases; unmatched junction nucleotides: 5. The CDR3 spans 15 residues.

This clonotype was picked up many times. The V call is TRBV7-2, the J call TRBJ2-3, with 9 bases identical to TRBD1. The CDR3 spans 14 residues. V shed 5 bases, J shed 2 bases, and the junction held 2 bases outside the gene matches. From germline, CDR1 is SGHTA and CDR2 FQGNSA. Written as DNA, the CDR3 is TGTGCCAGCAGCCCACAGGGGGCCACAGATACGCAGTATTTT. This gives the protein CASSPQGATDTQYF.